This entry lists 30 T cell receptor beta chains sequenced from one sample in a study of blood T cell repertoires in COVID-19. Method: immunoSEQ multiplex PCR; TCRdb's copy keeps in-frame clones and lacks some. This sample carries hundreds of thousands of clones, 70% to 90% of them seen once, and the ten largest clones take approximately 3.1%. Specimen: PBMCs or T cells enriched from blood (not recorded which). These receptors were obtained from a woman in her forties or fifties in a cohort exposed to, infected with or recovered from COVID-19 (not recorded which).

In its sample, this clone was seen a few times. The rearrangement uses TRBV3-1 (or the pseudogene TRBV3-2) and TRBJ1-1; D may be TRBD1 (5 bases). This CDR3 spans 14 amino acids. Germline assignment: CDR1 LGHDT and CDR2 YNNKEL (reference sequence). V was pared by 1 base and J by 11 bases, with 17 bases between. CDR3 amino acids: CASSQVGRGSGAFF. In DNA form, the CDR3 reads TGTGCCAGCAGCCAAGTGGGAAGGGGTTCTGGGGCTTTCTTT.

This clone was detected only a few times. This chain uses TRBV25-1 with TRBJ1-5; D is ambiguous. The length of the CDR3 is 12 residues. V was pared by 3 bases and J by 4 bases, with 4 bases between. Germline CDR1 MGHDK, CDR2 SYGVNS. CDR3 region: CASSDGNQPQHF. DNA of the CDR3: TGTGCCAGCAGTGACGGGAATCAGCCCCAGCATTTT.

The CDR3 sequence is CASRRGGSSYNSPLHF. CDR3 sequence (DNA): TGTGCCAGCAGGAGGGGAGGGAGCTCCTATAATTCACCCCTCCACTTT. The V gene is TRBV5-5, the J gene TRBJ1-6; possibly TRBD1 for D (5 bases). The CDR3 has 16 residues. Trimming cost V 5 bases and J 0 bases, with 12 bases left between them. CDR1 is SGHKS and CDR2 is YYEKEE in the germline V gene (reference sequence).

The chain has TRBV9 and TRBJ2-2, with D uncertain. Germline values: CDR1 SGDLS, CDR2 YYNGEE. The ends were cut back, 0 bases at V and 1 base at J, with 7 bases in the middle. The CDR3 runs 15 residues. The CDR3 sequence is CASSVAAGNTGELFF. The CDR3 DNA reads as TGTGCCAGCAGCGTAGCGGCAGGGAACACCGGGGAGCTGTTTTTT.

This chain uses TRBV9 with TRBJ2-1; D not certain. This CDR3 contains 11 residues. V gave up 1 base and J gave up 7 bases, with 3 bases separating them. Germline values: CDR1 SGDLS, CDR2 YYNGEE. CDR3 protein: CASSVSNEQFF. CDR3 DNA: TGTGCCAGCAGCGTATCGAATGAGCAGTTCTTC.

The CDR3 DNA reads as TGTGCCAGCAGCAAGCAGGGTATTTTAACTGAAGCTTTCTTT. Translation: CASSKQGILTEAFF. The chain uses TRBV6-5 and TRBJ1-1, with D possibly TRBD1 on 5 matching bases. CDR3 length equals 14 residues. CDR1 and CDR2 (germline): MNHEY, SVGAGI. V dropped 6 bases and J dropped 5 bases, with 16 bases sitting between them.

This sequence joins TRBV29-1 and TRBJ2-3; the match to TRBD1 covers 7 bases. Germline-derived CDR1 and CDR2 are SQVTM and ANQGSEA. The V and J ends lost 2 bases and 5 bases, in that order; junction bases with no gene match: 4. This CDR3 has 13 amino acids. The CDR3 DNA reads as TGCAGCGTTGAAAAGGGGGCTGGAGATACGCAGTATTTT. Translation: CSVEKGAGDTQYF.

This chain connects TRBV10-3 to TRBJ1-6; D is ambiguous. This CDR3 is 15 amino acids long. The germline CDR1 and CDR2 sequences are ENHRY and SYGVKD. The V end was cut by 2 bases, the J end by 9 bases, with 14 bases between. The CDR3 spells CAISEGPRVGSPLHF. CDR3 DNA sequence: TGTGCCATCAGTGAGGGGCCGAGAGTAGGTTCACCCCTCCACTTT.

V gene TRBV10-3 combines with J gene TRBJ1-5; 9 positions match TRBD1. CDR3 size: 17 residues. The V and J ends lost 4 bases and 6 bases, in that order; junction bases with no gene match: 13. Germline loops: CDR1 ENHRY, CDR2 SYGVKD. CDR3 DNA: TGTGCCATCAGTGGACACAGGGGGCCGACGGTCGGTCAGCCCCAGCATTTT. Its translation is CAISGHRGPTVGQPQHF.

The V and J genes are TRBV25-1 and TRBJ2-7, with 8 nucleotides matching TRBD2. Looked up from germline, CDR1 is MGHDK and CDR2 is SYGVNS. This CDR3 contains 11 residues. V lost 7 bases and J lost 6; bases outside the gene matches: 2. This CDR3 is CASTGGVEQYF. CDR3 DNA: TGTGCCAGCACGGGGGGGGTCGAGCAGTACTTC.

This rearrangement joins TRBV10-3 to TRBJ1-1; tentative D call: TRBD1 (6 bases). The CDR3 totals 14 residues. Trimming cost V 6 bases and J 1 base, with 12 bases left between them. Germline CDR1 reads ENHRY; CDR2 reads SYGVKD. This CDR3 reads CAISLTGRNTEAFF. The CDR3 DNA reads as TGTGCCATCAGCTTGACAGGAAGGAACACTGAAGCTTTCTTT.

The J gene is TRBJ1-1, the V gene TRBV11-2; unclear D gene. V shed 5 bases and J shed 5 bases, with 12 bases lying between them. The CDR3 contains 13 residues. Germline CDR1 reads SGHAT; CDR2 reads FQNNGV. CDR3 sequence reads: CASSQVAWTEAFF. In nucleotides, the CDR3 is TGTGCCAGCAGCCAAGTGGCCTGGACTGAAGCTTTCTTT.

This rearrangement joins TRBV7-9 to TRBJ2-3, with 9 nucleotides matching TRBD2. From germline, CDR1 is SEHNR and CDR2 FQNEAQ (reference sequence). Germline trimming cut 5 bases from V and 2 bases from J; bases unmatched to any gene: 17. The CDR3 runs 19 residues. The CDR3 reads CASSERGGSSGGFTDTQYF. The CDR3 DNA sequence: TGTGCCAGCAGCGAAAGGGGAGGGAGTAGCGGGGGATTCACAGATACGCAGTATTTT.

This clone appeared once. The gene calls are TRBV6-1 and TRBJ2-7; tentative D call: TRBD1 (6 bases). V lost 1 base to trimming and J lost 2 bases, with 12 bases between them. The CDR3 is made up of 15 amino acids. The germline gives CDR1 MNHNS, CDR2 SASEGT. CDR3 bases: TGTGCCAGCAGTGAAGGTACAGGGAGCCCCTACGAGCAGTACTTC. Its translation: CASSEGTGSPYEQYF.

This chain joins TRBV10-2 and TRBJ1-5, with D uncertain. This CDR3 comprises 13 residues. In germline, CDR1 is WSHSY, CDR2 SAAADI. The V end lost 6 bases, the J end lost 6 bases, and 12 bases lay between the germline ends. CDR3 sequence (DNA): TGCGCCAGCAGCCTGGGAGGATTTCAGCCCCAGCATTTT. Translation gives CASSLGGFQPQHF.

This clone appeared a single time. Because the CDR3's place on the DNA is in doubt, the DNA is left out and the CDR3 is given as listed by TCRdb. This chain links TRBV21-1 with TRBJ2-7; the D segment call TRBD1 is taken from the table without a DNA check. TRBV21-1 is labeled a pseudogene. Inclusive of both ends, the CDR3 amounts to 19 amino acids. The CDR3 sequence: CASSKVSVGQGAEFYEQYF.

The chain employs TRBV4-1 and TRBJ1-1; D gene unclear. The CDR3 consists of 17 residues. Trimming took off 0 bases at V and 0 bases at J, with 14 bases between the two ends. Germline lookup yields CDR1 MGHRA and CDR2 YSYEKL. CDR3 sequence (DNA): TGCGCCAGCAGCCAAGATCTGAGGGAAACGATGAACACTGAAGCTTTCTTT. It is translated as CASSQDLRETMNTEAFF.

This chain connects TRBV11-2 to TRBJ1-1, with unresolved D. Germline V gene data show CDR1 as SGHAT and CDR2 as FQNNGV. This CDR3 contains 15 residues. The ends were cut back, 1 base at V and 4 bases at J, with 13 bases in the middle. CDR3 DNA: TGTGCCAGCAGCTTAGGGCTGGGGAGGAGCACTGAAGCTTTCTTT. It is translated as CASSLGLGRSTEAFF.

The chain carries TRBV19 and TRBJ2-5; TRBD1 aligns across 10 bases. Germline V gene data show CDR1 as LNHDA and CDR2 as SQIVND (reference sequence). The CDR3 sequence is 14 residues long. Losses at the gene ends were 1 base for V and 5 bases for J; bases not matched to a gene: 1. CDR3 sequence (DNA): TGTGCCAGTAGTATAGGGGGACAGGGGGAGACCCAGTACTTC. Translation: CASSIGGQGETQYF.

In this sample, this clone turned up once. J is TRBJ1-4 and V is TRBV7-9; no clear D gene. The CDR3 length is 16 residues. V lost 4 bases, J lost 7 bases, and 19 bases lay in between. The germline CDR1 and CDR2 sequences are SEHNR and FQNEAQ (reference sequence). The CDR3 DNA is TGTGCCAGCAGCTCCCTCCGAGAGGAGGCTGGTGAAAAACTGTTTTTT. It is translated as CASSSLREEAGEKLFF.

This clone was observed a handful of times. The CDR3 is CASSSQGVGYTF. Written as DNA, the CDR3 is TGTGCCAGCAGCTCGCAGGGGGTCGGCTACACCTTC. The rearrangement links TRBV7-9 to TRBJ1-2; 7 positions agree with TRBD1. CDR1 and CDR2 (germline): SEHNR, FQNEAQ (reference sequence). The CDR3 sequence is 12 residues long. Trimming removed 4 bases from V and 8 bases from J; junction bases left unmatched: 4.

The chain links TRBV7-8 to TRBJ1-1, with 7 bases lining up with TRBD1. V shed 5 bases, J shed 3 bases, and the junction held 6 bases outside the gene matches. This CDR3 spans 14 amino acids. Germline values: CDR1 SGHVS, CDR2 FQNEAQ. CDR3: CASSKTGVDTEAFF. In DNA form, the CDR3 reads TGTGCCAGCAGCAAAACAGGGGTGGACACTGAAGCTTTCTTT.

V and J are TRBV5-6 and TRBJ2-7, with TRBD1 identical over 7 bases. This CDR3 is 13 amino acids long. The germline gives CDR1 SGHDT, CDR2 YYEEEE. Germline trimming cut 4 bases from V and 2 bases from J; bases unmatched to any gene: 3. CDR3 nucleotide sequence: TGTGCCAGCAGCCTGACAGGGCCCTACGAGCAGTACTTC. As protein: CASSLTGPYEQYF.

This CDR3 reads CASSPTGGNTIYF. The CDR3 nucleotides are TGTGCCAGCAGCCCCACCGGGGGAAACACCATATATTTT. The rearrangement uses TRBV7-8 and TRBJ1-3, with D unclear. The germline gives CDR1 SGHVS, CDR2 FQNEAQ. The V end lost 5 bases, the J end lost 4 bases, and 9 bases lay between the germline ends. This CDR3 is built from 13 residues.

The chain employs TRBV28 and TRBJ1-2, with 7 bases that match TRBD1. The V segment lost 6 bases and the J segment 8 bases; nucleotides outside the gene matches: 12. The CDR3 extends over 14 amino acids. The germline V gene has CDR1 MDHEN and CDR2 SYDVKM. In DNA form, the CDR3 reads TGTGCCAGCAGGAGACAGGGAGGTGGAGAAGGCTACACCTTC. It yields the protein CASRRQGGGEGYTF.

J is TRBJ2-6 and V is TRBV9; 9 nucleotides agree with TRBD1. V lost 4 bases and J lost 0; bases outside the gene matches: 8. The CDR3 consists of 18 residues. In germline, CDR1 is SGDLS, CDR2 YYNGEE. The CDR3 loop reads CASSPTGQGISGANVLTF. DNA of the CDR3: TGTGCCAGCAGCCCAACGGGACAGGGAATCTCTGGGGCCAACGTCCTGACTTTC. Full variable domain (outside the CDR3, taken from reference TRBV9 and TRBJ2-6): DSGVTQTPKHLITATGQRVTLRCSPRSGDLSVYWYQQSLDQGLQFLIQYYNGEERAKGNILERFSAQQFPDLHSELNLSSLELGDSALYFCASSPTGQGISGANVLTFGAGSRLTVL.

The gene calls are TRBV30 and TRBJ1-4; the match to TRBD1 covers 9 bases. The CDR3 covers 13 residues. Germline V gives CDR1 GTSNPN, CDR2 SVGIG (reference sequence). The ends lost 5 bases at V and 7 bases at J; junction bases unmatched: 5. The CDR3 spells CAWAGTGTEKLFF. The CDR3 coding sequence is TGTGCCTGGGCCGGGACAGGGACTGAAAAACTGTTTTTT.

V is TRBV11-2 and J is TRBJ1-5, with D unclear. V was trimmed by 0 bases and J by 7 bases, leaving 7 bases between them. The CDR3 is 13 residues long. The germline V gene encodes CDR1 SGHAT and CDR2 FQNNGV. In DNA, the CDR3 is TGTGCCAGCAGCTTAGATCTAGCCCAGCCCCAGCATTTT. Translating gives CASSLDLAQPQHF. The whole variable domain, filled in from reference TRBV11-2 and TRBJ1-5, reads EAGVAQSPRYKIIEKRQSVAFWCNPISGHATLYWYQQILGQGPKLLIQFQNNGVVDDSQLPKDRFSAERLKGVDSTLKIQPAKLEDSAVYLCASSLDLAQPQHFGDGTRLSIL.

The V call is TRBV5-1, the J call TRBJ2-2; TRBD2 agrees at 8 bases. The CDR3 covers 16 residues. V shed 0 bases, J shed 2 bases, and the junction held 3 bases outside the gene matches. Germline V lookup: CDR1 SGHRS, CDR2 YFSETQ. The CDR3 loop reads CASSLGTSLNTGELFF. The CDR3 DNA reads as TGCGCCAGCAGCTTGGGGACTAGCCTCAACACCGGGGAGCTGTTTTTT. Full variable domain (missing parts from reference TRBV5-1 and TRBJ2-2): KAGVTQTPRYLIKTRGQQVTLSCSPISGHRSVSWYQQTPGQGLQFLFEYFSETQRNKGNFPGRFSGRQFSNSRSEMNVSTLELGDSALYLCASSLGTSLNTGELFFGEGSRLTVL.

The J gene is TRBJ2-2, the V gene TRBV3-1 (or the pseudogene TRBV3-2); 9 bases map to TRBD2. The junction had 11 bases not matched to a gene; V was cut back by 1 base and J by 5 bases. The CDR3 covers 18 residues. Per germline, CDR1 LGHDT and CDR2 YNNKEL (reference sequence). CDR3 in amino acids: CASSQGLSGLARTGELFF. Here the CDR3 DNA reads TGTGCCAGCAGCCAAGGACTATCAGGACTAGCGAGAACCGGGGAGCTGTTTTTT.